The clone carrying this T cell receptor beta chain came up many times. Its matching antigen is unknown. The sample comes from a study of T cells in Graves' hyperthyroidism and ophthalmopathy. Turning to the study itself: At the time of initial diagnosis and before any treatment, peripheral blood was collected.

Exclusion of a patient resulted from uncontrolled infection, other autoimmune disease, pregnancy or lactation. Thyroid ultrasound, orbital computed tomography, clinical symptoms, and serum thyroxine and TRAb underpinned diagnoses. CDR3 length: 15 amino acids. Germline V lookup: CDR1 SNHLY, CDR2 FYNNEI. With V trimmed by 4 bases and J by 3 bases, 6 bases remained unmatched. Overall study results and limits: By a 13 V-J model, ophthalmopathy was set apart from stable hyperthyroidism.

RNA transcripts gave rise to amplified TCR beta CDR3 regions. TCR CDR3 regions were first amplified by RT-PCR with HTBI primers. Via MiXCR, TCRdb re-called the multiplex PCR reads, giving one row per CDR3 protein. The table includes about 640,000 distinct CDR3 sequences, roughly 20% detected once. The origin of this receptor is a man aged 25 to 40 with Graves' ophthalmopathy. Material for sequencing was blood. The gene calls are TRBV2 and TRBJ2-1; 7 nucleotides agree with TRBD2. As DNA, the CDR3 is TGTGCCAGCAGTGTCGGCGGGAGTCTCTACAATGAGCAGTTCTTC. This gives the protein CASSVGGSLYNEQFF.